This is a list of T cell receptor beta chains from one sample in a study of identical twins. Using its own MiXCR run on the 5' RACE reads, TCRdb lists one record per CDR3 protein. The sample gives roughly 1.6 million distinct CDR3 sequences, about 32% of which show up once; less than 0.35% is in the top ten. Sequenced: cord blood. These receptors were collected from a newborn girl in good health. Each CDR3 is given with its conserved first and last residue. The order of the fields is clone size, D gene, V gene, J gene, CDR3 protein, CDR3 DNA. The D gene is left open where the match is weak. Expanded clones get a size class; other rows say once, few or many, or leave the size out.

>NA|TRBD2|TRBV15|TRBJ2-1
CATNRDIAGGNEQFF
TGTGCCACCAACAGAGATATAGCGGGAGGTAATGAGCAGTTCTTC
>many|NA|TRBV5-1|TRBJ2-7
CASSLIDSRGWEQYF
TGCGCCAGCAGCTTGATAGATTCAAGGGGGTGGGAGCAGTACTTC
>NA|NA|TRBV4-2|TRBJ2-7
CASSQTPGVAGYYEQYF
TGTGCCAGCAGCCAAACGCCTGGGGTTGCTGGGTACTACGAGCAGTACTTC
>many|NA|TRBV29-1|TRBJ2-1
CSVEGGFSYNEQFF
TGCAGCGTTGAAGGAGGGTTCTCCTACAATGAGCAGTTCTTC
>NA|NA|TRBV20-1|TRBJ1-5
CSAREDSTMYSNQPQHF
TGCAGTGCTAGGGAGGACAGTACAATGTATAGCAATCAGCCCCAGCATTTT
>once|NA|TRBV4-1|TRBJ2-7
CASSQVLVDYEQYF
TGCGCCAGCAGCCAAGTACTCGTCGACTACGAGCAGTACTTC
>few|NA|TRBV29-1|TRBJ1-1
CSVPWTDTEAFF
TGCAGCGTTCCCTGGACTGACACTGAAGCTTTCTTT
>NA|TRBD1|TRBV9|TRBJ2-5
CAGSIHRGQETQYF
TGTGCCGGCAGCATACACAGGGGGCAAGAGACCCAGTACTTC
>few|NA|TRBV20-1|TRBJ1-5
CSARSGYSNQPQHF
TGCAGTGCTAGGTCCGGCTATAGCAATCAGCCCCAGCATTTT
>NA|TRBD1|TRBV20-1|TRBJ1-2
CSASPGQVLPGYGYTF
TGCAGTGCGAGTCCGGGACAGGTCCTTCCCGGCTATGGCTACACCTTC
>few|NA|TRBV20-1|TRBJ2-2
CSAPPGIDTGELFF
TGCAGTGCCCCCCCCGGGATAGACACCGGGGAGCTGTTTTTT
>NA|TRBD1|TRBV27|TRBJ2-1
CASRSGQGHNEQFF
TGTGCCAGCAGATCCGGACAGGGGCACAATGAGCAGTTCTTC
>NA|NA|TRBV3-1|TRBJ1-6
CASSQVGIRSSPLHF
TGTGCCAGCAGCCAAGTGGGTATCCGAAGTTCACCCCTCCACTTT
>NA|NA|TRBV6-2/TRBV6-3|TRBJ2-7
CASSYMGAPSSYEQYF
TGTGCCAGCAGTTACATGGGGGCGCCGAGCTCCTACGAGCAGTACTTC
>few|TRBD1|TRBV11-2|TRBJ1-1
CASSSPGTGMAFF
TGTGCCAGCAGCTCTCCCGGGACAGGGATGGCTTTCTTT
>many|NA|TRBV29-1|TRBJ2-4
CSVGRDTQRDIQYF
TGCAGCGTCGGTCGGGACACCCAAAGGGACATTCAGTACTTC
>few|TRBD2|TRBV29-1|TRBJ2-7
CSVGGTSGRLTYNEQYF
TGCAGCGTTGGGGGGACTAGCGGGAGATTGACCTACAATGAGCAGTACTTC
>few|NA|TRBV28|TRBJ2-1
CASSLGTVMGNEQFF
TGTGCCAGCAGTTTAGGGACCGTAATGGGCAATGAGCAGTTCTTC
>NA|TRBD2|TRBV7-7|TRBJ2-3
CASSVGLAGGDTDTQYF
TGTGCCAGCAGCGTGGGACTAGCGGGGGGAGACACAGATACGCAGTATTTT
>NA|NA|TRBV5-1|TRBJ2-7
CASSSRGGDLYEQYF
TGCGCCAGCAGCTCCCGAGGGGGAGACCTCTACGAGCAGTACTTC
>NA|NA|TRBV29-1|TRBJ2-5
CSVEHGGRRETQYF
TGCAGCGTTGAACATGGGGGGCGAAGGGAGACCCAGTACTTC
>NA|NA|TRBV24-1|TRBJ2-7
CATSDTDEQYF
TGTGCCACCAGTGATACGGACGAGCAGTACTTC
>few|NA|TRBV20-1|TRBJ2-5
CSAPTLVGGETQYF
TGCAGTGCACCAACCCTCGTGGGGGGAGAGACCCAGTACTTC
>NA|NA|TRBV25-1|TRBJ1-1
CASRGPEGAFF
TGTGCCAGCAGGGGTCCCGAAGGAGCTTTCTTT
>NA|TRBD2|TRBV20-1|TRBJ2-7
CSARGEAGGPSYEQYF
TGCAGTGCTAGAGGCGAGGCGGGAGGTCCCTCCTACGAGCAGTACTTC
>many|TRBD1|TRBV20-1|TRBJ2-7
CSASRDRNYEQYF
TGCAGTGCTAGCCGGGACAGGAACTACGAGCAGTACTTC
>NA|NA|TRBV10-2|TRBJ2-5
CASSERPDSLRETQYF
TGCGCCAGCAGTGAGAGACCGGACAGCTTAAGGGAGACCCAGTACTTC
>few|NA|TRBV19|TRBJ2-1
CASSMEGARDEQFF
TGTGCCAGTAGTATGGAGGGGGCTAGGGATGAGCAGTTCTTC
>NA|NA|TRBV29-1|TRBJ1-5
CSVGQAAAQPQHF
TGCAGCGTTGGACAGGCGGCGGCTCAGCCCCAGCATTTT
>NA|NA|TRBV5-1|TRBJ1-2
CASSLDFKTGYYGYNF
TGCGCCAGCAGCTTGGATTTTAAGACCGGGTACTATGGCTACAACTTC
>few|NA|TRBV11-2|TRBJ2-7
CASSLGTPQTTYEQYF
TGTGCCAGCAGCTTAGGGACTCCTCAGACCACCTACGAGCAGTACTTC
>many|TRBD1|TRBV27|TRBJ2-5
CASSRTTGFWTQYF
TGTGCCAGCAGTCGAACGACAGGGTTCTGGACCCAGTACTTC
>NA|TRBD2|TRBV5-5|TRBJ2-4
CASSSTSGGALAKNIQYF
TGTGCCAGCAGCTCCACTAGCGGGGGGGCCTTGGCCAAAAACATTCAGTACTTC
>NA|NA|TRBV9|TRBJ1-1
CASSVGTRGTEAFF
TGTGCCAGCAGCGTGGGGACCCGCGGCACTGAAGCTTTCTTT
>NA|TRBD2|TRBV5-8|TRBJ2-1
CASSPDRLAGVRYNEQFF
TGTGCCAGCAGCCCGGACAGACTAGCGGGAGTTAGGTACAATGAGCAGTTCTTC
>few|NA|TRBV6-5|TRBJ2-1
CASSYGIFEQFF
TGTGCCAGCAGTTACGGGATTTTTGAGCAGTTCTTC
>few|NA|TRBV7-9|TRBJ1-2
CASSLVRDGYTF
TGTGCCAGCAGTTTAGTAAGAGATGGCTACACCTTC
>many|TRBD2|TRBV5-1|TRBJ2-5
CASSLGTNQETQYF
TGTGCCAGCAGCTTAGGGACTAACCAAGAGACCCAGTACTTC
>few|NA|TRBV28|TRBJ1-2
CATTSRQEYGYTF
TGTGCCACCACGTCACGACAGGAGTATGGCTACACCTTC
>many|NA|TRBV5-6|TRBJ2-7
CASSLADTPYEQYF
TGTGCCAGCAGCTTGGCGGACACCCCCTACGAGCAGTACTTC
>few|NA|TRBV5-1|TRBJ2-1
CASSLTNGPRPVGGQFF
TGCGCCAGCAGCTTGACAAACGGACCCCGACCGGTTGGGGGGCAGTTCTTC
>few|NA|TRBV3-1|TRBJ2-4
CASSQVGVIAKNIQYF
TGTGCCAGCAGCCAAGTAGGGGTAATAGCCAAAAACATTCAGTACTTC
>NA|NA|TRBV7-9|TRBJ1-5
CASSRDGDQPQHF
TGTGCCAGCAGTAGAGACGGAGACCAGCCCCAGCATTTT
>NA|TRBD1|TRBV20-1|TRBJ2-1
CSVTGQRNEQFF
TGCAGTGTCACGGGACAGCGCAATGAGCAGTTCTTC
>NA|TRBD2|TRBV7-2|TRBJ2-1
CASSLQPGLAGVVYNEQFF
TGTGCCAGCAGCCTACAACCGGGACTAGCGGGGGTGGTCTACAATGAGCAGTTCTTC
>few|TRBD2|TRBV20-1|TRBJ2-3
CSARVTGGPSSTDTQYF
TGCAGTGCTAGAGTTACGGGGGGACCCTCTAGCACAGATACGCAGTATTTT
>few|NA|TRBV7-9|TRBJ1-2
CASSPITGGYTF
TGTGCCAGCAGCCCTATTACCGGGGGCTACACCTTC
>NA|TRBD2|TRBV20-1|TRBJ2-3
CSADHLAGGADTQYF
TGCAGTGCTGACCATCTAGCGGGGGGCGCAGATACGCAGTATTTT
>NA|NA|TRBV11-2|TRBJ2-2
CASSPRGRTTNTGELFF
TGTGCCAGCAGCCCTAGGGGGCGGACTACGAACACCGGGGAGCTGTTTTTT
>many|NA|TRBV7-2|TRBJ2-4
CASSPLYRAIKNIQYF
TGTGCCAGCAGCCCCTTATACCGCGCCATCAAAAACATTCAGTACTTC
>NA|TRBD1|TRBV20-1|TRBJ1-2
CSARDPLRQGGRNYGYTF
TGCAGTGCTAGAGATCCCCTTCGACAGGGCGGAAGGAACTATGGCTACACCTTC
>few|NA|TRBV6-2/TRBV6-3|TRBJ2-7
CASSYSTSGEQYF
TGTGCCAGCAGTTACTCGACTTCGGGGGAGCAGTACTTC
>few|NA|TRBV12-3/TRBV12-4|TRBJ2-2
CASSPKLAKGTGELFF
TGTGCCAGCAGTCCGAAACTAGCAAAGGGCACCGGGGAGCTGTTTTTT